These T cell receptor beta chains were read from a single sample in a study of shared clonotypes between healthy human individuals. Produced via immunoSEQ multiplex PCR; TCRdb's table is partial and in-frame only. The table shows about 2,200,000 clones, with 85% to 95% occurring only once. The sequencing sample was made of naive CD8+ T cells from PBMCs. Receptor source: a young man in good health. Some clones in this sample may be carry-over from other donors' samples. The CDR3 runs from the conserved cysteine through the conserved F or W. D genes are given only for firm matches. Size is omitted from some rows. Given values are once, few, many or a class for expanded clones.

>once|TRBJ2-5|13|TRBV15|.
CATSGDRKETQYF
TGTGCCACCAGCGGCGACAGGAAAGAGACCCAGTACTTC
>.|TRBJ1-2|13|TRBV28|.
CASSFQNPYGYTF
TGTGCCAGCAGTTTCCAAAACCCCTATGGCTACACCTTC
>once|TRBJ2-3|17|TRBV4-1|TRBD2
CASSQEYWLAGADTQYF
TGCGCCAGCAGCCAAGAGTATTGGCTAGCGGGAGCGGATACGCAGTATTTT
>.|TRBJ2-1|15|TRBV2|.
CASSISRGLTGEQFF
TGTGCCAGCAGTATCAGCCGGGGACTTACGGGGGAGCAGTTCTTC
>.|TRBJ2-3|16|TRBV15|.
CATSPGPSDLADTQYF
TGTGCCACCAGCCCTGGTCCGTCGGACCTTGCAGATACGCAGTATTTT
>.|TRBJ2-1|17|TRBV7-9|TRBD2
CASSAPGLAPYLDEQFF
TGTGCCAGCAGCGCGCCGGGACTAGCGCCCTACCTTGATGAGCAGTTCTTC
>.|TRBJ2-3|16|TRBV21-1|.
CASSKSASGYTDTQYF
TGTGCCAGCAGCAAATCGGCTAGCGGTTACACAGATACGCAGTATTTT
>once|TRBJ1-2|15|TRBV27|TRBD1
CASSFLDRGDYGYTF
TGTGCCAGCAGTTTCCTTGACAGGGGGGATTATGGCTACACCTTC
>.|TRBJ2-7|15|TRBV7-9|.
CASTAWGNFAYEQYF
TGTGCCAGCACCGCGTGGGGGAATTTTGCCTACGAGCAGTACTTC
>.|TRBJ1-2|14|TRBV28|.
CASTRRDINYGYTF
TGTGCCAGCACCCGCCGGGACATTAACTATGGCTACACCTTC
>.|TRBJ1-4|15|TRBV6-5|TRBD1
CASRTGTGVGEKLFF
TGTGCCAGCAGAACCGGGACAGGGGTTGGGGAAAAACTGTTTTTT
>.|TRBJ2-1|14|TRBV5-4|TRBD2
CASSYGTSAHEQFF
TGTGCCAGCAGCTACGGGACTAGCGCCCATGAGCAGTTCTTC